Following are 24 T cell receptor beta chains from one sample sequenced in a study of liver allograft versus peripheral blood T cells. Overall study context: The authors compared T cell receptor repertoires in transplanted livers with those in the peripheral blood of recipients.

TCRdb redid the calling of the reads with MiXCR, one entry per CDR3 protein. The table records 9,500 to 12,000 distinct CDR3 sequences, less than 30% of them present only once. These receptors were collected from a human patient who had a liver transplant. A subset of T cells may come from the graft donor.

The gene calls are TRBV14 and TRBJ1-1; D is ambiguous. Germline CDR1 is SGHDN and CDR2 is FVKESK. Trimming removed 1 base at V and 6 bases at J, with 15 bases between. CDR3 length: 15 residues. The CDR3 is CASSQVKGFGAEAFF. DNA for the CDR3: TGTGCCAGCAGCCAAGTCAAGGGTTTTGGGGCTGAAGCTTTCTTT. Supplemented by reference TRBV14 and TRBJ1-1, the full variable domain reads EAGVTQFPSHSVIEKGQTVTLRCDPISGHDNLYWYRRVMGKEIKFLLHFVKESKQDESGMPNNRFLAERTGGTYSTLKVQPAELEDSGVYFCASSQVKGFGAEAFFGQGTRLTVV.

V is TRBV6-2 or TRBV6-3 and J is TRBJ2-7, with D hard to call. The V and J ends lost 6 bases and 0 bases respectively, with 15 bases between them. CDR1 is MNHEY, CDR2 SVGEGT, per germline. The CDR3 runs 15 residues. The CDR3 DNA sequence: TGTGCCAGCAGATTCATCCAGCGTTCCTCCTACGAGCAGTACTTC. It yields the protein CASRFIQRSSYEQYF.

This clonotype was seen a handful of times. The gene calls are TRBV19 and TRBJ1-5; TRBD1 matches 8 bases. Germline V CDR1 and CDR2: LNHDA, SQIVND (reference sequence). V dropped 5 bases and J dropped 3; count of bases not matched to a gene: 9. The CDR3 length is 16 residues. DNA of the CDR3: TGTGCCAGTAGTTCCCGGACAGGGCCCAACAATCAGCCCCAGCATTTT. This gives the protein CASSSRTGPNNQPQHF.

The rearrangement uses TRBV20-1 and TRBJ1-2, with 8 bases aligning to TRBD1. CDR3 size: 15 residues. Germline CDR1 reads DFQATT; CDR2 reads SNEGSKA (reference sequence). Trimming at V came to 1 base and at J to 1 base, leaving 5 bases not matched to a gene. The CDR3 is CSARGGTGFNYGYTF. The CDR3 DNA is TGCAGTGCTAGAGGTGGGACAGGTTTTAACTATGGCTACACCTTC.

This clonotype was counted once. This sequence joins TRBV15 and TRBJ1-2; tentatively, D is TRBD1 (5 bases). Germline lookup yields CDR1 LNHNV and CDR2 YYDKDF (reference sequence). The CDR3 is 13 residues long. The CDR3 DNA reads TGTTTCACCAGCAGAGTCAGGGAGGGTGGCTACACCTTC. Translating gives CFTSRVREGGYTF.

The chain couples TRBV5-4 to TRBJ2-7; D is perhaps TRBD2 (5 bases). V was clipped by 2 bases and J by 3 bases, with 15 bases between them. Per the germline V gene, CDR1 is SGHNT and CDR2 is YYREEE (reference sequence). CDR3 length: 15 amino acids. The CDR3 region is CASSLDIASSYEQYF. The CDR3 DNA follows: TGTGCCAGCAGCTTAGATATAGCTAGCAGCTACGAGCAGTACTTC.

In this sample, this clonotype turned up a few times. V usage is TRBV18 and J usage is TRBJ2-5; D remains ambiguous. V dropped 10 bases and J dropped 2 bases, with 11 bases sitting between them. Germline lookup yields CDR1 KGHSH and CDR2 LQKENI. This CDR3 is built from 12 residues. CDR3 DNA: TGTGCCACCACAATGGGTCAAGAGACCCAGTACTTC. Translation: CATTMGQETQYF.

The chain recombines TRBV28 with TRBJ1-4; D unresolved. This CDR3 has 16 amino acids. Germline V gives CDR1 MDHEN, CDR2 SYDVKM. V gave up 4 bases and J gave up 8 bases, with 20 bases separating them. The CDR3 loop is CASSWLSGKTGEKLFF. In DNA, the CDR3 is TGTGCCAGCAGTTGGCTCTCGGGCAAGACGGGGGAAAAACTGTTTTTT. Based on the CDR3 plus reference TRBV28 and TRBJ1-4, the full variable domain is DVKVTQSSRYLVKRTGEKVFLECVQDMDHENMFWYRQDPGLGLRLIYFSYDVKMKEKGDIPEGYSVSREKKERFSLILESASTNQTSMYLCASSWLSGKTGEKLFFGSGTQLSVL.

J is TRBJ1-1 and V is TRBV11-2; the match to TRBD1 covers 8 bases. Germline assignment: CDR1 SGHAT and CDR2 FQNNGV. The CDR3 has 17 amino acids. With 3 bases clipped from V and 5 bases from J, the junction kept 14 bases outside the gene matches. As DNA, the CDR3 is TGTGCCAGCAGCTTCCGTTGGGACAGGCCCAGTTTGACTGAAGCTTTCTTT. This sequence encodes CASSFRWDRPSLTEAFF.

The genes are TRBV19 and TRBJ2-3; no clear D gene. Looked up from germline, CDR1 is LNHDA and CDR2 is SQIVND (reference sequence). Between the trimmed V and J ends, which lost 5 bases and 6 bases, there was a span of 9 bases. There are 12 residues in the CDR3. CDR3 residues: CASSLGSDTQYF. CDR3 nucleotides: TGTGCCAGTAGTCTAGGGTCCGATACGCAGTATTTT.

This clonotype has just a few counts. V usage is TRBV12-3 or TRBV12-4 and J usage is TRBJ2-6, with 9 bases aligning to TRBD1. The V gene end was trimmed by 6 bases and the J gene end by 2 bases; junction bases not matched to a gene: 14. This CDR3 is built from 19 residues. The CDR3 DNA follows: TGTGCCAGCAGCGAGCTGACAGGGGGTTTGGGGACTGGGGCCAACGTCCTGACTTTC. This sequence encodes CASSELTGGLGTGANVLTF.

Within the sample, this clonotype is medium-sized. The chain carries TRBV18 and TRBJ1-1, with unresolved D. Germline values: CDR1 KGHSH, CDR2 LQKENI. The CDR3 is made up of 15 amino acids. V lost 3 bases to trimming and J lost 1 base, with 12 bases between them. The CDR3 DNA follows: TGTGCCAGCTCACCCAATCCGGGATCGAACACTGAAGCTTTCTTT. Encoded protein: CASSPNPGSNTEAFF.

By share of the sample, this clonotype is medium-sized. This chain connects TRBV5-6 to TRBJ1-6; no definite D call. The ends were cut back, 4 bases at V and 4 bases at J, with 6 bases in the middle. The CDR3 is made up of 13 amino acids. The germline CDR1 and CDR2 sequences are SGHDT and YYEEEE. This CDR3 reads CASSLDYNSPLHF. The DNA for the CDR3 is TGTGCCAGCAGCCTGGATTATAATTCACCCCTCCACTTT.

By sample share, this clonotype is medium-sized. CDR3 sequence reads: CASSYTNYGYTF. CDR3 DNA sequence: TGTGCCAGCAGTTATACTAACTATGGCTACACCTTC. The rearrangement joins TRBV6-2 or TRBV6-3 to TRBJ1-2, with D unclear. The length of the CDR3 is 12 residues. Germline V gives CDR1 MNHEY, CDR2 SVGEGT. V was clipped by 3 bases and J by 0 bases, with 2 bases between them.

The gene calls are TRBV3-2 and TRBJ1-6; TRBD1 is taken as the D call from the table, unchecked against the DNA. TRBV3-2 is given as a pseudogene. There are 15 residues in the CDR3. CDR3 sequence (DNA): TGTGCCAGCAGCCCAAATACAGGGGGAGTTTCACCCCTCCACTTT. Its protein is CASSPNTGGVSPLHF.

This clonotype is categorized as medium-sized. V usage is TRBV29-1 and J usage is TRBJ1-1; no clear D gene. Per germline, CDR1 SQVTM and CDR2 ANQGSEA. Trimming removed 7 bases from V and 8 bases from J, with 17 bases in between. The CDR3 covers 12 residues. The CDR3 DNA is TGCAGCGGCAGGACCTTTACAGCCGAAGCTTTCTTT. This codes for CSGRTFTAEAFF. Complete variable domain (other parts from reference TRBV29-1 and TRBJ1-1): SAVISQKPSRDICQRGTSLTIQCQVDSQVTMMFWYRQQPGQSLTLIATANQGSEATYESGFVIDKFPISRPNLTFSTLTVSNMSPEDSSIYLCSGRTFTAEAFFGQGTRLTVV.

This clonotype is labeled medium-sized. J is TRBJ1-5 and V is TRBV6-1; D gene ambiguous. CDR1 is MNHNS, CDR2 SASEGT, per germline. Trimming shortened V by 4 bases and J by 5 bases, and 9 bases separated the two germline ends. CDR3 length: 13 amino acids. The CDR3 protein is CASSADYYQPQHF. Written as DNA, the CDR3 is TGTGCCAGCAGTGCGGACTACTATCAGCCCCAGCATTTT.

The V gene is TRBV20-1, the J gene TRBJ1-3; a weak D match, TRBD1 (6 bases). The CDR3 has 14 amino acids. Trimming removed 2 bases from V and 6 bases from J, with 14 bases in between. CDR1 is DFQATT and CDR2 is SNEGSKA in the germline V gene (reference sequence). The CDR3 sequence is CSARLWDIKNTIYF. As DNA, the CDR3 is TGCAGTGCTAGATTGTGGGACATTAAAAACACCATATATTTT.

By share, this clonotype counts as medium-sized (0.01 to 0.1%). The V and J genes are TRBV6-2 or TRBV6-3 and TRBJ1-6; unclear D gene. The V gene's germline CDR1 is MNHEY and CDR2 SVGEGT. CDR3 length: 13 amino acids. V shed 5 bases and J shed 8 bases, with 10 bases lying between them. The CDR3 bases are TGTGCCAGCAGTCCGGACCGGGATTCACCCCTCCACTTT. The encoded protein is CASSPDRDSPLHF.

This clonotype ranks as medium-sized. The V gene is TRBV6-1, the J gene TRBJ1-1; D is ambiguous. The CDR3 loop spans 13 amino acids. V lost 6 bases and J lost 0, with 8 bases in between. Germline V CDR1 and CDR2: MNHNS, SASEGT. The CDR3 loop reads CASRLPVNTEAFF. CDR3 DNA: TGTGCCAGCAGGCTACCAGTGAACACTGAAGCTTTCTTT.

The V and J genes are TRBV28 and TRBJ1-3; D may be TRBD1 (5 bases). The V gene lost 6 bases and the J gene lost 0 bases, with 12 bases spanning the gap. CDR3 length: 15 amino acids. Germline CDR1 MDHEN, CDR2 SYDVKM. The CDR3 coding sequence is TGTGCCAGCAGACCGGGACGGAACTCTGGAAACACCATATATTTT. It is translated as CASRPGRNSGNTIYF. The full variable domain, rest sourced from reference TRBV28 and TRBJ1-3, is DVKVTQSSRYLVKRTGEKVFLECVQDMDHENMFWYRQDPGLGLRLIYFSYDVKMKEKGDIPEGYSVSREKKERFSLILESASTNQTSMYLCASRPGRNSGNTIYFGEGSWLTVV.

This clonotype appeared a few times. The V call is TRBV5-4, the J call TRBJ1-1, with TRBD1 identical over 10 bases. CDR1 and CDR2 from the germline V gene are SGHNT and YYREEE (reference sequence). Trimming at V came to 0 bases and at J to 6 bases, leaving 5 bases not matched to a gene. The CDR3 totals 15 residues. The CDR3 sequence: CASSLAQGQGPEAFF. DNA of the CDR3: TGTGCCAGCAGCTTGGCCCAGGGACAGGGGCCTGAAGCTTTCTTT.

Judged by abundance, this clonotype is medium-sized. This chain joins TRBV19 and TRBJ1-6; a weak D match, TRBD1 (6 bases). The length of the CDR3 is 15 residues. Germline V gene lookup returns CDR1 LNHDA and CDR2 SQIVND (reference sequence). V lost 5 bases and J 6 bases, leaving 14 bases between the germline ends. The CDR3 protein is CASSPSGGGNSPLHF. In DNA form, the CDR3 reads TGTGCCAGTAGTCCCTCGGGGGGCGGTAATTCACCCCTCCACTTT.

The V call is TRBV5-6, the J call TRBJ1-1; tentative D call: TRBD1 (6 bases). The CDR3 covers 13 residues. CDR1 is SGHDT, CDR2 YYEEEE, per germline. V was trimmed by 4 bases and J by 6 bases, leaving 13 bases between them. CDR3 DNA: TGTGCCAGCAGCCGAGATTACAGGGCTGAAGCTTTCTTT. This gives the protein CASSRDYRAEAFF. The whole variable domain, filled in from reference TRBV5-6 and TRBJ1-1, reads DAGVTQSPTHLIKTRGQQVTLRCSPKSGHDTVSWYQQALGQGPQFIFQYYEEEERQRGNFPDRFSGHQFPNYSSELNVNALLLGDSALYLCASSRDYRAEAFFGQGTRLTVV.